The 27 T cell receptor beta chains in this list originate from one sample, sequenced in a study of blood T cell repertoires in COVID-19. This table comes from immunoSEQ multiplex PCR, and its TCRdb copy is limited to in-frame clones, with some not included. The sample yields tens of thousands of clones, around 88% seen once. Sequenced: peripheral blood. The receptors come from a woman aged 70-85 years with acute or convalescent COVID-19.

This chain joins TRBV28 and TRBJ1-2, with 7 positions matching TRBD1. With V trimmed by 8 bases and J by 5 bases, 8 bases remained unmatched. The CDR3 is 13 amino acids. Germline V lookup: CDR1 MDHEN, CDR2 SYDVKM. The CDR3 DNA sequence: TGTGCCAGCTGTTCTAGGGGGCGGTATGGCTACACCTTC. Translated: CASCSRGRYGYTF.

This clone has a handful of counts. The chain combines TRBV11-2 with TRBJ1-5; 8 positions match TRBD1. The V segment lost 4 bases and the J segment 7 bases; nucleotides outside the gene matches: 6. Germline assignment: CDR1 SGHAT and CDR2 FQNNGV. The CDR3 runs to 14 residues. For the CDR3, the DNA is TGTGCCAGCAGCTCCGACAGGGGAGGGCAGCCCCAGCATTTT. This encodes CASSSDRGGQPQHF.

The CDR3 reads CASSLADREGADTQYF. CDR3 coding DNA: TGCGCCAGCAGCTTAGCAGACAGGGAAGGCGCAGATACGCAGTATTTT. This rearrangement joins TRBV5-1 to TRBJ2-3; 7 bases align to TRBD1. The germline gives CDR1 SGHRS, CDR2 YFSETQ. V was clipped by 2 bases and J by 4 bases; unmatched bases: 10. CDR3 size: 16 residues.

This chain joins TRBV12-3 or TRBV12-4 and TRBJ1-1; D call uncertain. CDR3 length: 13 residues. Trimming removed 4 bases at V and 1 base at J, with 7 bases between. The CDR3 bases are TGTGCCAGCAGTTCGACGGGGAACACTGAAGCTTTCTTT. Protein product: CASSSTGNTEAFF.

J is TRBJ1-2 and V is TRBV4-1; D may be TRBD1 (5 bases). Trimming pared 0 bases from V and 4 bases from J, leaving 9 bases between. The germline V gene encodes CDR1 MGHRA and CDR2 YSYEKL. This CDR3 is 14 amino acids long. The CDR3 spells CASSQERGPYGYTF. CDR3 nucleotides: TGCGCCAGCAGCCAAGAAAGGGGTCCCTATGGCTACACCTTC.

J is TRBJ1-5 and V is TRBV19, with D perhaps TRBD1 (6 bases). Per the germline V gene, CDR1 is LNHDA and CDR2 is SQIVND (reference sequence). Deletions cut 2 bases from V and 2 bases from J, with 13 bases between. CDR3 length equals 16 residues. The CDR3 sequence: CASSIYIGGRNQPQHF. CDR3 in DNA: TGTGCCAGTAGTATATATATAGGGGGTCGCAATCAGCCCCAGCATTTT.

The chain carries TRBV10-2 and TRBJ2-3; possibly TRBD1 for D (7 bases). Germline V CDR1 and CDR2: WSHSY, SAAADI. This CDR3 is 14 amino acids long. V gave up 11 bases and J gave up 5 bases, with 20 bases separating them. The CDR3 sequence: CASGGSSYEDTQYF. The CDR3 nucleotides read TGCGCCTCAGGGGGGAGCTCCTATGAAGATACGCAGTATTTT.

The rearrangement uses TRBV9 and TRBJ2-3; D ambiguous. In germline, CDR1 is SGDLS, CDR2 YYNGEE. Trimming left V 0 bases short and J 4 bases short, with 9 bases between. The CDR3 is made up of 14 amino acids. The CDR3 here is CASSVVSRPDTQYF. The CDR3 DNA follows: TGTGCCAGCAGCGTAGTATCTCGTCCAGATACGCAGTATTTT.

The rearrangement uses TRBV5-6 and TRBJ2-7; no clear D. V lost 0 bases to trimming and J lost 6 bases, with 10 bases between them. The CDR3 is 13 residues long. Germline CDR1 SGHDT, CDR2 YYEEEE. This CDR3 reads CASSLGPAAEQYF. The CDR3, as DNA: TGTGCCAGCAGCTTGGGGCCCGCCGCCGAGCAGTACTTC.

The chain is built from TRBV6-5 and TRBJ2-1; D not certain. Trimming removed 5 bases from V and 6 bases from J, with 11 bases in between. The CDR3 totals 13 residues. Per germline, CDR1 MNHEY and CDR2 SVGAGI. The CDR3 protein is CASSPRGTNEQFF. CDR3 coding DNA: TGTGCCAGCAGTCCTCGCGGAACCAATGAGCAGTTCTTC.

J is TRBJ2-7 and V is TRBV9; no firm D call. V dropped 4 bases and J dropped 2 bases, with 19 bases sitting between them. The CDR3 runs 16 residues. The germline V gene encodes CDR1 SGDLS and CDR2 YYNGEE. CDR3 bases: TGTGCCAGCAGCCCAAGCCCCTCGTCCGGAGCCTACGAGCAGTACTTC. This encodes CASSPSPSSGAYEQYF.

V is TRBV28 and J is TRBJ1-2; TRBD1 agrees at 10 bases. Germline lookup yields CDR1 MDHEN and CDR2 SYDVKM. V dropped 6 bases and J dropped 4; count of bases not matched to a gene: 5. The CDR3 runs to 14 residues. As DNA, the CDR3 is TGTGCCAGCAGGACAGGGGGCGTAATCTATGGCTACACCTTC. Translating gives CASRTGGVIYGYTF.

The chain links TRBV18 to TRBJ1-1; possible D gene TRBD1, 5 bases. The germline V gene has CDR1 KGHSH and CDR2 LQKENI. V lost 0 bases and J 9 bases, leaving 14 bases between the germline ends. This CDR3 is built from 14 residues. CDR3 nucleotides: TGTGCCAGCTCACCACCCGGAGGGGACTACAAAGCTTTCTTT. Translation gives CASSPPGGDYKAFF.

CDR3 in DNA: TGTGCCAGCAGCTTAATGGCGAGAGGACAGAGGGGGTCCTACGAGCAGTACTTC. Translated, it gives CASSLMARGQRGSYEQYF. The chain joins TRBV7-3 to TRBJ2-7; D is possibly TRBD1 (6 bases). Trimming cost V 1 base and J 1 base, with 20 bases left between them. The CDR3 runs 18 residues. Germline CDR1 reads SGHTA; CDR2 reads FQGTGA.

V usage is TRBV28 and J usage is TRBJ1-5; TRBD1 is a possible D gene (5 bases). CDR1 is MDHEN, CDR2 SYDVKM, per germline. The V gene lost 5 bases and the J gene lost 3 bases, with 17 bases spanning the gap. CDR3 size: 16 residues. CDR3 in amino acids: CASSVGGVAVNQPQHF. The CDR3 DNA is TGTGCCAGCAGTGTGGGGGGGGTTGCTGTCAATCAGCCCCAGCATTTT.

The chain recombines TRBV19 with TRBJ1-5, with 12 bases identical to TRBD1. V was pared by 3 bases and J by 4 bases, with 10 bases of the junction left unmatched. The CDR3 consists of 18 residues. Germline V gene data show CDR1 as LNHDA and CDR2 as SQIVND (reference sequence). The CDR3 nucleotides are TGTGCCAGTAGTATCCGCGGGACAGGGGGCGTGAGAAATCAGCCCCAGCATTTT. Amino acids: CASSIRGTGGVRNQPQHF. Looking up the rest from reference TRBV19 and TRBJ1-5 gives the full variable domain: DGGITQSPKYLFRKEGQNVTLSCEQNLNHDAMYWYRQDPGQGLRLIYYSQIVNDFQKGDIAEGYSVSREKKESFPLTVTSAQKNPTAFYLCASSIRGTGGVRNQPQHFGDGTRLSIL.

A single count supports this clone. The J gene is TRBJ2-3, the V gene TRBV19, with a weak D call TRBD1 (6 bases). CDR3 length: 13 residues. Trimming took off 9 bases at V and 4 bases at J, with 14 bases between the two ends. Germline V gene lookup returns CDR1 LNHDA and CDR2 SQIVND (reference sequence). The DNA of the CDR3 is TGTGCCAGCAGGGGTTTTGCACCAGATACGCAGTATTTT. It specifies CASRGFAPDTQYF.

The CDR3: CASSVLPVAGEQFF. The CDR3 bases are TGTGCCAGCAGCGTTTTACCGGTAGCGGGAGAGCAGTTCTTC. This sequence joins TRBV9 and TRBJ2-1; the match to TRBD2 covers 8 bases. The ends lost 2 bases at V and 10 bases at J; junction bases unmatched: 8. Germline-derived CDR1 and CDR2 are SGDLS and YYNGEE. This CDR3 contains 14 residues.

The chain links TRBV6-5 to TRBJ1-5; D may be TRBD1 (6 bases). Germline V lookup: CDR1 MNHEY, CDR2 SVGAGI. The germline V and J ends were trimmed by 8 bases and 5 bases, with 16 bases remaining between them. The CDR3 contains 14 residues. CDR3 residues: CASSETGIDQPQHF. For the CDR3, the DNA is TGTGCCAGCTCTGAGACAGGCATAGATCAGCCCCAGCATTTT.

This clone was detected only a few times. The chain joins TRBV6-6 to TRBJ1-6; 9 positions agree with TRBD1. The CDR3 is made up of 15 amino acids. The germline V gene has CDR1 MNHNY and CDR2 SVGAGI (reference sequence). Trimming took 10 bases from V and 3 from J; bases not matched to a gene: 7. The CDR3 protein is CANGTGYNYNSPLHF. DNA of the CDR3: TGTGCCAATGGGACAGGGTATAACTATAATTCACCCCTCCACTTT.

On this clone itself: The junction does not match germline at one end; this may be a read error. CDR3 coding DNA: TGTGCCAGCAGTATTTATCCCGGGTCCGGGACTAGCAGTAACAATGAGCAGTTCTTC. Its protein product is CASSIYPGSGTSSNNEQFF. The rearrangement joins TRBV19 to TRBJ2-1, with TRBD2 identical over 9 bases. Germline loops: CDR1 LNHDA, CDR2 SQIVND (reference sequence). There are 19 residues in the CDR3.

This clone was seen once. The chain combines TRBV27 with TRBJ2-1; 7 bases fit TRBD1. The CDR3 contains 14 residues. The junction had 5 bases not matched to a gene; V was cut back by 5 bases and J by 4 bases. Germline V gene sequence: CDR1 MNHEY, CDR2 SMNVEV (reference sequence). CDR3 sequence: CASSPGTVYNEQFF. The CDR3 DNA sequence: TGTGCCAGCAGTCCCGGGACAGTGTACAATGAGCAGTTCTTC.

This clone came up once. This chain connects TRBV28 to TRBJ1-4; 10 nucleotides agree with TRBD1. Unmatched junction bases numbered 1, after V lost 5 bases and J lost 4 bases. Germline CDR1 reads MDHEN; CDR2 reads SYDVKM. This CDR3 comprises 14 residues. The CDR3 nucleotides read TGTGCCAGCAGTAGGACAGGGGGTAATGAAAAACTGTTTTTT. Residues: CASSRTGGNEKLFF.

The V call is TRBV7-9, the J call TRBJ1-4; tentatively, D is TRBD1 (5 bases). This CDR3 spans 16 amino acids. Per germline, CDR1 SEHNR and CDR2 FQNEAQ (reference sequence). The V and J ends lost 3 bases and 3 bases respectively, with 14 bases between them. CDR3 sequence (DNA): TGTGCCAGCAGCTTTCCGCAAACAGGTTCTAATGAAAAACTGTTTTTT. Translated: CASSFPQTGSNEKLFF.

This clone appeared a single time. This chain joins TRBV6-6 and TRBJ2-7, with 10 bases fitting TRBD1. The trim removed 8 bases at V and 2 bases at J, leaving 9 bases unmatched. The CDR3 loop spans 15 amino acids. Germline V gene sequence: CDR1 MNHNY, CDR2 SVGAGI (reference sequence). CDR3 sequence: CASPARQGAAYEQYF. DNA of the CDR3: TGTGCCAGCCCGGCCCGACAGGGGGCCGCCTACGAGCAGTACTTC.

The rearrangement joins TRBV18 to TRBJ1-2; 7 bases map to TRBD1. The CDR3 covers 14 residues. Looked up from germline, CDR1 is KGHSH and CDR2 is LQKENI. Germline trimming cut 1 base from V and 4 bases from J; bases unmatched to any gene: 3. Here the CDR3 reads CASSPQGATYGYTF. In DNA form, the CDR3 reads TGTGCCAGCTCACCACAGGGGGCTACCTATGGCTACACCTTC.

The V call is TRBV27, the J call TRBJ2-7; D remains ambiguous. V lost 4 bases and J 3 bases, leaving 4 bases between the germline ends. Germline values: CDR1 MNHEY, CDR2 SMNVEV (reference sequence). This CDR3 comprises 11 residues. This chain's CDR3 is CASSSRYEQYF. The CDR3 DNA reads TGTGCCAGCAGTTCCCGCTACGAGCAGTACTTC.